The rows below give T cell receptor beta chains drawn from one sample of a study of cytomegalovirus exposure and HLA in healthy donors. Libraries were prepared by immunoSEQ multiplex PCR; TCRdb keeps only in-frame clonotypes and omits some of them. This sample has roughly 110,000 clones; 82% occur once, and the top ten carry 2.5%. Sequencing was carried out using PBMCs. These TCRs come from a woman between 18 and 30 years old in good health and CMV-seronegative. CDR3s include the opening cysteine and the closing phenylalanine or tryptophan. A D gene is named only where the DNA matches it firmly. The listing skips clone size in some rows; elsewhere it reads once, few, many or a size class.

clone size: few
D gene: TRBD1
V gene: TRBV28
J gene: TRBJ1-5
CDR3 protein: CASTDRGRDQPQHF
CDR3 DNA: TGTGCCAGCACCGACAGGGGGCGCGATCAGCCCCAGCATTTT

clone size: NA
D gene: TRBD1
V gene: TRBV5-1
J gene: TRBJ1-5
CDR3 protein: CASSVGTGKFQPQHF
CDR3 DNA: TGCGCCAGCAGCGTAGGGACAGGGAAGTTTCAGCCCCAGCATTTT

clone size: few
D gene: TRBD1
V gene: TRBV2
J gene: TRBJ1-5
CDR3 protein: CASSVVGTDYREPQHF
CDR3 DNA: TGTGCCAGCAGTGTAGTCGGGACAGATTATAGGGAGCCCCAGCATTTT

clone size: NA
D gene: TRBD1
V gene: TRBV27
J gene: TRBJ1-2
CDR3 protein: CASSLSRGPSGYTF
CDR3 DNA: TGTGCCAGCAGTTTAAGCAGGGGGCCGAGTGGCTACACCTTC

clone size: NA
D gene: TRBD1
V gene: TRBV9
J gene: TRBJ1-4
CDR3 protein: CASSPYRGEKLFF
CDR3 DNA: TGTGCCAGCAGCCCTTACAGGGGCGAAAAACTGTTTTTT

clone size: few
D gene: NA
V gene: TRBV5-1
J gene: TRBJ1-1
CDR3 protein: CASSLSERVNTEAFF
CDR3 DNA: TGCGCCAGCAGCTTATCAGAGCGAGTGAACACTGAAGCTTTCTTT

clone size: NA
D gene: NA
V gene: TRBV7-9
J gene: TRBJ1-2
CDR3 protein: CASSRITSAGTNRGYTF
CDR3 DNA: TGTGCCAGCAGCCGGATTACCTCAGCCGGGACAAATCGTGGCTACACCTTC

clone size: NA
D gene: TRBD1
V gene: TRBV10-3
J gene: TRBJ1-1
CDR3 protein: CAIRETGYTEAFF
CDR3 DNA: TGTGCCATCAGAGAGACAGGGTACACTGAAGCTTTCTTT

clone size: NA
D gene: NA
V gene: TRBV10-2
J gene: TRBJ1-1
CDR3 protein: CASSEASTEAFF
CDR3 DNA: TGCGCCAGCAGTGAGGCTAGTACTGAAGCTTTCTTT

clone size: NA
D gene: NA
V gene: TRBV5-1
J gene: TRBJ1-1
CDR3 protein: CASSYDSDTEAFF
CDR3 DNA: TGCGCCAGCAGCTATGACTCGGACACTGAAGCTTTCTTT

clone size: NA
D gene: NA
V gene: TRBV28
J gene: TRBJ1-4
CDR3 protein: CASSLLRTDNEKLFF
CDR3 DNA: TGTGCCAGCAGTTTACTCCGGACAGATAATGAAAAACTGTTTTTT

clone size: medium-sized
D gene: NA
V gene: TRBV5-3
J gene: TRBJ1-6
CDR3 protein: CARTVGRFRQGSSRSPLHF
CDR3 DNA: TGTGCCAGAACCGTAGGCCGGTTTCGTCAGGGAAGTAGTAGATCACCCCTCCACTTT

clone size: NA
D gene: NA
V gene: TRBV6-1
J gene: TRBJ1-4
CDR3 protein: CASSENPATNEKLFF
CDR3 DNA: TGTGCCAGCAGTGAAAATCCGGCAACTAATGAAAAACTGTTTTTT

clone size: NA
D gene: TRBD2
V gene: TRBV2
J gene: TRBJ2-7
CDR3 protein: CASSEGLAGSSYEQYF
CDR3 DNA: TGTGCCAGCAGTGAGGGACTAGCGGGGTCCTCCTACGAGCAGTACTTC

clone size: once
D gene: NA
V gene: TRBV28
J gene: TRBJ2-3
CDR3 protein: CASSRDTDTQYF
CDR3 DNA: TGTGCCAGCAGCCGGGACACAGATACGCAGTATTTT

clone size: once
D gene: TRBD1
V gene: TRBV29-1
J gene: TRBJ1-2
CDR3 protein: CSGGQGYGYTF
CDR3 DNA: TGCAGCGGGGGACAGGGCTATGGCTACACCTTC

clone size: NA
D gene: NA
V gene: TRBV6-1
J gene: TRBJ1-5
CDR3 protein: CASGESATGIPQHF
CDR3 DNA: TGTGCCAGCGGTGAATCTGCGACAGGTATCCCCCAGCATTTT

clone size: NA
D gene: NA
V gene: TRBV6-4
J gene: TRBJ1-2
CDR3 protein: CASSRGLWGYGYTF
CDR3 DNA: TGTGCCAGCAGTCGGGGACTATGGGGGTATGGCTACACCTTC

clone size: once
D gene: TRBD1
V gene: TRBV27
J gene: TRBJ1-2
CDR3 protein: CASSLTIFDRGYYGYTF
CDR3 DNA: TGTGCCAGCAGTTTAACAATCTTCGACAGGGGATACTATGGCTACACCTTC

clone size: NA
D gene: TRBD2
V gene: TRBV30
J gene: TRBJ2-3
CDR3 protein: CAWSVRAGGRDTQYF
CDR3 DNA: TGTGCCTGGAGTGTACGGGCGGGGGGAAGAGATACGCAGTATTTT

clone size: NA
D gene: TRBD2
V gene: TRBV7-8
J gene: TRBJ2-2
CDR3 protein: CASSPTSGRATGELFF
CDR3 DNA: TGTGCCAGCAGCCCGACTAGCGGGAGGGCTACGGGGGAGCTGTTTTTT

clone size: NA
D gene: NA
V gene: TRBV19
J gene: TRBJ2-3
CDR3 protein: CASSMAGARTDTQYF
CDR3 DNA: TGTGCCAGTAGTATGGCGGGGGCCCGCACAGATACGCAGTATTTT

clone size: few
D gene: NA
V gene: TRBV11-3
J gene: TRBJ1-1
CDR3 protein: CASSLDGGKAFF
CDR3 DNA: TGTGCCAGCAGCTTAGACGGGGGTAAAGCTTTCTTT

clone size: NA
D gene: NA
V gene: TRBV9
J gene: TRBJ1-6
CDR3 protein: CASSVEEVGSSPLHF
CDR3 DNA: TGTGCCAGCAGCGTAGAAGAGGTCGGGAGTTCACCCCTCCACTTT

clone size: NA
D gene: TRBD1
V gene: TRBV20-1
J gene: TRBJ2-7
CDR3 protein: CSTGGIYEQYF
CDR3 DNA: TGCAGCACAGGGGGCATCTACGAGCAGTACTTC

clone size: NA
D gene: NA
V gene: TRBV10-1
J gene: TRBJ2-1
CDR3 protein: CASSEESNEQFF
CDR3 DNA: TGCGCCAGCAGTGAGGAGAGTAATGAGCAGTTCTTC

clone size: NA
D gene: TRBD2
V gene: TRBV9
J gene: TRBJ2-7
CDR3 protein: CASSYTSGRGSEQYF
CDR3 DNA: TGTGCCAGCAGCTACACTAGCGGGAGAGGAAGCGAGCAGTACTTC

clone size: NA
D gene: NA
V gene: TRBV7-8
J gene: TRBJ2-5
CDR3 protein: CASSLGAETQYF
CDR3 DNA: TGTGCCAGCAGCTTGGGCGCGGAGACCCAGTACTTC